The 24 T cell receptor beta chains given below trace back to one sample, sequenced in a study of cytomegalovirus exposure and HLA in healthy donors. The PCR contained 60 Vbeta and 13 Jbeta primers. Some clones are missing from TCRdb's copy, which holds only in-frame ones; the method was immunoSEQ multiplex PCR. The sample table sets out approximately 140,000 clones. The source material was PBMCs. The receptors derive from a man aged 35-49 years in good health and CMV-seronegative.

V and J are TRBV27 and TRBJ1-1, with D perhaps TRBD1 (5 bases). Germline values: CDR1 MNHEY, CDR2 SMNVEV (reference sequence). The CDR3 is 14 residues long. The germline V and J ends were trimmed by 3 bases and 4 bases, with 12 bases remaining between them. The CDR3 coding sequence is TGTGCCAGCAGTTTTCTCCAGGGAAGCACTGAAGCTTTCTTT. Its translation is CASSFLQGSTEAFF.

The genes are TRBV15 and TRBJ2-7, with unresolved D. The V end was cut by 3 bases, the J end by 4 bases, with 13 bases between. This CDR3 has 14 amino acids. CDR1 LNHNV and CDR2 YYDKDF come from the germline V gene (reference sequence). The CDR3 nucleotides read TGTGCCACCAGCAGCACGTCAATAACTTACGAGCAGTACTTC. Translating gives CATSSTSITYEQYF.

The gene calls are TRBV6-5 and TRBJ1-1, with unresolved D. Germline lookup yields CDR1 MNHEY and CDR2 SVGAGI. This CDR3 is 13 amino acids long. V shed 0 bases and J shed 1 base, with 3 bases lying between them. The CDR3 loop reads CASSYSKNTEAFF. CDR3 nucleotides: TGTGCCAGCAGTTACTCTAAGAACACTGAAGCTTTCTTT.

The chain recombines TRBV9 with TRBJ1-6; the D is unclear. The germline CDR1 and CDR2 sequences are SGDLS and YYNGEE. Trimming removed 2 bases at V and 8 bases at J, with 11 bases between. This CDR3 comprises 14 residues. CDR3 DNA: TGTGCCAGCAGCGTGCTAGTCGGGGATTCACCCCTCCACTTT. Translated, it gives CASSVLVGDSPLHF.

V is TRBV6-1 and J is TRBJ1-1, with 8 bases aligning to TRBD1. The J segment lost 4 bases and the V segment lost 5 bases, leaving 3 bases of the junction unmatched. Germline CDR1 is MNHNS and CDR2 is SASEGT. The CDR3 totals 13 residues. The CDR3 bases are TGTGCCAGCAGTAGGACAGGGATCACTGAAGCTTTCTTT. Translation: CASSRTGITEAFF.

The rearrangement joins TRBV7-2 to TRBJ1-2, with D maybe TRBD1 (6 bases). This CDR3 region has 15 residues. The V and J ends lost 6 bases and 4 bases respectively, with 18 bases between them. Germline V gene data show CDR1 as SGHTA and CDR2 as FQGNSA. In nucleotides, the CDR3 is TGTGCCAGCAGTTTCGACAGGACCTTCACCTATGGCTACACCTTC. Translated: CASSFDRTFTYGYTF.

This chain links TRBV19 with TRBJ1-2; 8 bases align to TRBD1. The V and J ends lost 5 bases and 1 base, in that order; junction bases with no gene match: 6. Germline V CDR1 and CDR2: LNHDA, SQIVND (reference sequence). The CDR3 consists of 15 residues. The CDR3 region has the DNA TGTGCCAGTAGTGTTACCGGGACAGGTAACTATGGCTACACCTTC. Amino acid sequence: CASSVTGTGNYGYTF.

The V gene is TRBV19, the J gene TRBJ1-1, with TRBD1 matching 7 bases. Germline V gives CDR1 LNHDA, CDR2 SQIVND (reference sequence). The CDR3 runs 13 residues. The V and J ends lost 11 bases and 3 bases, in that order; junction bases with no gene match: 9. CDR3 nucleotides: TGTGCCTCGCGGACAGGATGGTACACTGAAGCTTTCTTT. Residues: CASRTGWYTEAFF.

The chain combines TRBV5-1 with TRBJ1-2; D unclear. Trimming left V 5 bases short and J 5 bases short, with 13 bases between. Germline V gives CDR1 SGHRS, CDR2 YFSETQ. The CDR3 spans 13 residues. CDR3 sequence (DNA): TGCGCCAGCAGGATGGTAGCAGAATATGGCTACACCTTC. Translated, it gives CASRMVAEYGYTF.

V and J are TRBV4-1 and TRBJ1-5, with TRBD1 identical over 7 bases. The germline CDR1 and CDR2 sequences are MGHRA and YSYEKL. V was clipped by 3 bases and J by 6 bases; unmatched bases: 14. The CDR3 totals 17 residues. CDR3 DNA sequence: TGCGCCAGCAGCCACGACAGGGAGTTAAGGTACGGTCAGCCCCAGCATTTT. Translation gives CASSHDRELRYGQPQHF.

This chain connects TRBV6-5 to TRBJ1-3; possibly TRBD1 for D (6 bases). Germline-derived CDR1 and CDR2 are MNHEY and SVGAGI. This CDR3 is built from 14 residues. V was cut by 6 bases and J by 0 bases, with 9 bases left in between. The CDR3 region has the DNA TGTGCCAGCAGGTCGACAGGCTCTGGAAACACCATATATTTT. Protein: CASRSTGSGNTIYF.

The chain uses TRBV9 and TRBJ1-2; 10 nucleotides align to TRBD1. The V and J ends lost 3 bases and 5 bases, in that order; junction bases with no gene match: 7. Germline CDR1 and CDR2: SGDLS and YYNGEE. The CDR3 consists of 15 residues. CDR3 region: CASSGQTGGGYGYTF. The CDR3, as DNA: TGTGCCAGCAGCGGACAGACAGGGGGCGGATATGGCTACACCTTC.

CDR3 nucleotide sequence: TGTGCCAGCAGCTCTCGACTAGAATACACAGATACGCAGTATTTT. Encoded protein: CASSSRLEYTDTQYF. V is TRBV7-9 and J is TRBJ2-3, with D perhaps matching TRBD2 (6 bases). Germline V CDR1 and CDR2: SEHNR, FQNEAQ (reference sequence). CDR3 length: 15 amino acids. Trimming cost V 4 bases and J 2 bases, with 13 bases left between them.

The gene calls are TRBV25-1 and TRBJ2-1; D uncertain. The CDR3 spans 16 residues. The germline V and J ends were trimmed by 7 bases and 4 bases, with 20 bases remaining between them. From germline, CDR1 is MGHDK and CDR2 SYGVNS. The CDR3 reads CASNPATETPYNEQFF. As DNA, the CDR3 is TGTGCCAGCAATCCTGCGACCGAGACTCCTTACAATGAGCAGTTCTTC.

V gene TRBV19 combines with J gene TRBJ2-2; D not resolved. The CDR3 is made up of 16 amino acids. Germline V CDR1 and CDR2: LNHDA, SQIVND (reference sequence). Trimming cost V 0 bases and J 2 bases, with 10 bases left between them. The CDR3 region is CASSIERRINTGELFF. CDR3 nucleotide sequence: TGTGCCAGTAGTATAGAACGGCGGATTAACACCGGGGAGCTGTTTTTT.

The rearrangement joins TRBV6-1 to TRBJ1-1; the D gene is possibly TRBD1 (6 bases). The CDR3 runs to 13 residues. Germline assignment: CDR1 MNHNS and CDR2 SASEGT. Deletions cut 8 bases from V and 1 base from J, with 11 bases between. CDR3 amino acids: CASLATGNTEAFF. The CDR3, as DNA: TGTGCCAGCTTGGCGACAGGGAACACTGAAGCTTTCTTT.

The chain couples TRBV19 to TRBJ1-4; D remains ambiguous. The CDR3 sequence is 13 residues long. With 5 bases removed from V and 5 bases from J, the gap between germline ends came to 9 bases. Germline V gene sequence: CDR1 LNHDA, CDR2 SQIVND (reference sequence). The CDR3 loop is CASSRQVNEKLFF. The CDR3 coding sequence is TGTGCCAGTAGTCGCCAGGTGAATGAAAAACTGTTTTTT.

This chain links TRBV5-1 with TRBJ2-1, with D possibly matching TRBD1 (6 bases). Germline-derived CDR1 and CDR2 are SGHRS and YFSETQ. This CDR3 contains 15 residues. The V end was cut by 5 bases, the J end by 0 bases, with 12 bases between. CDR3 in DNA: TGCGCCAGCAGGTGGGACACGGGCTCCTACAATGAGCAGTTCTTC. Translating gives CASRWDTGSYNEQFF.

The V and J genes are TRBV4-3 and TRBJ2-1; no clear D gene. In germline, CDR1 is LGHNA, CDR2 YSLEER. The CDR3 is 12 amino acids. V lost 4 bases to trimming and J lost 6 bases, with 7 bases between them. CDR3 loop: CASSPNSNEQFF. Here the CDR3 DNA reads TGCGCCAGCAGCCCAAACAGCAATGAGCAGTTCTTC.

As for this clone: Other DNA sequences from this sample encode an identical CDR3 as well. The V call is TRBV15, the J call TRBJ1-2; D unresolved. This CDR3 has 14 residues. Germline values: CDR1 LNHNV, CDR2 YYDKDF (reference sequence). V gave up 0 bases and J gave up 4 bases, with 9 bases separating them. As DNA, the CDR3 is TGTGCCACCAGCAGAGATCGCCAGGCCTATGGCTACACCTTC. Encoded protein: CATSRDRQAYGYTF.

The chain recombines TRBV10-3 with TRBJ1-1, with D possibly matching TRBD1 (6 bases). V was shortened by 11 bases and J by 0 bases, with 10 bases between the two germline ends. CDR1 and CDR2 from the germline V gene are ENHRY and SYGVKD. The CDR3 totals 12 residues. The CDR3 DNA sequence: TGTGCCGCAGGACAGATGAACACTGAAGCTTTCTTT. It encodes CAAGQMNTEAFF.

The chain is built from TRBV4-2 and TRBJ2-5, with 10 bases aligning to TRBD1. Germline-derived CDR1 and CDR2 are LGHNA and YNFKEQ. Trimming at V came to 4 bases and at J to 1 base, leaving 3 bases not matched to a gene. The length of the CDR3 is 15 residues. CDR3 coding DNA: TGTGCCAGCAGCCCTCGGACAGGGGGCCAAGAGACCCAGTACTTC. Its protein product is CASSPRTGGQETQYF.

The chain links TRBV7-9 to TRBJ1-5; the D gene is possibly TRBD1 (5 bases). Between the trimmed V and J ends, which lost 2 bases and 4 bases, there was a span of 9 bases. Germline V gives CDR1 SEHNR, CDR2 FQNEAQ (reference sequence). The CDR3 runs 14 residues. The CDR3 protein is CASSLIGGNQPQHF. The CDR3 coding sequence is TGTGCCAGCAGCTTAATCGGGGGGAATCAGCCCCAGCATTTT.

The chain is built from TRBV2 and TRBJ2-7; 8 bases are a match to TRBD1. This CDR3 comprises 12 residues. With 4 bases clipped from V and 13 bases from J, the junction kept 9 bases outside the gene matches. Germline assignment: CDR1 SNHLY and CDR2 FYNNEI. The CDR3 DNA reads TGTGCCAGCAGTGTTTACCAAACAGGGGGATACTTC. It yields the protein CASSVYQTGGYF. Using reference TRBV2 and TRBJ2-7 for the parts outside the CDR3, the full variable domain is EPEVTQTPSHQVTQMGQEVILRCVPISNHLYFYWYRQILGQKVEFLVSFYNNEISEKSEIFDDQFSVERPDGSNFTLKIRSTKLEDSAMYFCASSVYQTGGYFGPGTRLTVT.